This T cell receptor (beta chain) originates from a study of OX40 agonist ivuxolimab in advanced cancers. About the study: Given to patients was ivuxolimab, an agonistic anti-OX40 (CD134) antibody.

This clone was seen a single time. Its antigen remains unidentified. Germline V gives CDR1 GTSNPN, CDR2 SVGIG (reference sequence). The CDR3 is 13 residues long. Trimming cost V 5 bases and J 6 bases; bases outside gene matches: 9. Here immunoSEQ multiplex PCR was the method, and the copy in TCRdb shows in-frame clones only, minus some. The repertoire has over 70,000 clones, about nine tenths of them found once; the top ten carry approximately 0.5%. Study outcomes and limitations: Antigen targets of the expanded peripheral T cells went undetermined. Low normalized clonal expansion also occurred in some nonresponding patients.

The chain is built from TRBV30 and TRBJ1-2; 7 positions agree with TRBD1. Sequences were derived from CD4+ or CD8+ T cells sorted from blood, sampled in a trial of the OX40 agonist ivuxolimab. The TCR was taken from an adult with an advanced solid tumor such as melanoma, head and neck, liver or kidney cancer. This CDR3 reads CAWDRAGWNGYTF. Here the CDR3 DNA reads TGTGCCTGGGACAGGGCGGGTTGGAATGGCTACACCTTC.